These 25 T cell receptor beta chains were all obtained from the same sample, sequenced in a study of T cell repertoires in cytomegalovirus infection. The antigens of these receptors remain unknown. TCRdb independently ran MiXCR on the reads; one entry per CDR3 protein. The top ten clones hold around 15% of a sample with approximately 910,000 distinct CDR3 sequences, around 29% of them seen once. This sample comprised cultured CD8+ T cells from PBMCs, obtained from culture after CMV antigen stimulation. These receptors all come from a human donor in good health (CMV status not recorded). Some clones in this sample may be carry-over from other donors' samples.

The gene calls are TRBV27 and TRBJ1-2; 7 bases are a match to TRBD1. The CDR3 spans 15 residues. Germline V CDR1 and CDR2: MNHEY, SMNVEV (reference sequence). The ends lost 5 bases at V and 8 bases at J; junction bases unmatched: 14. CDR3 sequence reads: CASSGDMGQQSGYTF. The CDR3 DNA reads as TGTGCCAGCAGTGGGGACATGGGACAGCAGTCCGGCTACACCTTC.

This sequence joins TRBV6-2 or TRBV6-3 and TRBJ2-5, with a possible D match to TRBD2 (5 bases). Per germline, CDR1 MNHEY and CDR2 SVGEGT. The CDR3 has 16 residues. The V gene lost 5 bases and the J gene lost 0 bases, with 16 bases spanning the gap. CDR3 in amino acids: CASSPVDYSYQETQYF. CDR3 nucleotide sequence: TGTGCCAGCAGTCCGGTCGACTACTCGTACCAAGAGACCCAGTACTTC.

The V and J genes are TRBV7-9 and TRBJ2-7, with D possibly matching TRBD1 (5 bases). Germline V CDR1 and CDR2: SEHNR, FQNEAQ (reference sequence). Deletions cut 1 base from V and 5 bases from J, with 15 bases between. This CDR3 contains 15 residues. CDR3: CASSLGLAGIHEQYF. DNA for the CDR3: TGTGCCAGCAGCTTAGGCTTAGCAGGGATCCACGAGCAGTACTTC.

The chain uses TRBV19 and TRBJ1-5; possible D gene TRBD1, 5 bases. CDR3 length: 16 residues. V was trimmed by 6 bases and J by 0 bases, leaving 15 bases between them. From germline, CDR1 is LNHDA and CDR2 SQIVND (reference sequence). The CDR3 nucleotides read TGTGCCAGTAGCCTACGATGGGGCGGTAGCAATCAGCCCCAGCATTTT. This translates into CASSLRWGGSNQPQHF.

This rearrangement joins TRBV9 to TRBJ2-3, with 7 bases aligning to TRBD1. The CDR3 is 16 residues long. Trimming took 2 bases from V and 0 from J; bases not matched to a gene: 6. CDR1 and CDR2 (germline): SGDLS, YYNGEE. CDR3 residues: CASSVQGQRSTDTQYF. The CDR3 DNA sequence: TGTGCCAGCAGCGTCCAGGGACAGAGGAGCACAGATACGCAGTATTTT.

This clonotype was seen just once. Sequence at one end of the junction differs from germline and may be a read error. J is TRBJ2-1 and V is TRBV7-3; no firm D call. CDR1 and CDR2 from the germline V gene are SGHTA and FQGTGA. This CDR3 is 13 amino acids long. The CDR3 DNA is TGTGCCAGCAGCACGTTCTCCCACAATGAGCAGTTCTTC. Amino acid sequence: CASSTFSHNEQFF.

With respect to this clonotype: This may arise from a read error, as a much more abundant clone is one base away. This sequence joins TRBV7-3 and TRBJ2-5; TRBD2 agrees at 15 bases. CDR1 SGHTA and CDR2 FQGTGA come from the germline V gene. The CDR3 loop spans 17 amino acids. As DNA, the CDR3 is TGTGCCAGCAGCTTCCCCGGGACTAGCGGGGGGCAAGAGACCCAGCACTTC. This encodes CASSFPGTSGGQETQHF.

V usage is TRBV4-1 and J usage is TRBJ1-6; TRBD1 agrees at 10 bases. V was pared by 1 base and J by 9 bases, with 9 bases of the junction left unmatched. This CDR3 region has 17 residues. Germline V CDR1 and CDR2: MGHRA, YSYEKL. For the CDR3, the DNA is TGCGCCAGCAGCCAAGCCTTTCCCGGGACAGGGGTTTCACCCCTCCACTTT. Protein: CASSQAFPGTGVSPLHF.

This clonotype was seen ten or more times. The CDR3 DNA is TGTGCCAGCTCCCCCTCAGGGGCCAACGGGGAGCTGTTTTTT. This codes for CASSPSGANGELFF. The V and J genes are TRBV6-5 and TRBJ2-2; the D gene is possibly TRBD1 (6 bases). CDR3 length: 14 amino acids. Germline V CDR1 and CDR2: MNHEY, SVGAGI. V lost 8 bases and J 7 bases, leaving 17 bases between the germline ends.

V gene TRBV5-4 combines with J gene TRBJ2-2; 7 bases are a match to TRBD1. Germline V gene data show CDR1 as SGHNT and CDR2 as YYREEE (reference sequence). The CDR3 is 17 residues long. J lost 2 bases, V lost 4 bases, and 11 bases had no gene match. CDR3 region: CASSLVPGTVNTGELFF. The DNA of the CDR3 is TGTGCCAGCAGCCTGGTTCCCGGGACAGTAAACACCGGGGAGCTGTTTTTT.

The J gene is TRBJ2-3, the V gene TRBV11-1; TRBD2 agrees at 14 bases. Germline CDR1 and CDR2: SGHAT and FQDESV (reference sequence). The CDR3 is 17 amino acids. Trimming removed 4 bases from V and 4 bases from J; junction bases left unmatched: 7. The CDR3 sequence is CASSSSGLAGAPDTQYF. CDR3 sequence (DNA): TGTGCCAGCAGCTCATCGGGACTAGCGGGGGCCCCAGATACGCAGTATTTT.

The chain carries TRBV6-2 or TRBV6-3 and TRBJ2-4; no reliable D call. The CDR3 is made up of 13 amino acids. The germline V and J ends were trimmed by 9 bases and 3 bases, with 12 bases remaining between them. Germline V lookup: CDR1 MNHEY, CDR2 SVGEGT. The CDR3 nucleotides are TGTGCCAGTGGTAGGGTCGTCAAAAACATTCAGTACTTC. Its translation: CASGRVVKNIQYF.

This clonotype was seen many times. J is TRBJ2-2 and V is TRBV7-6, with no clear D. With 3 bases removed from V and 1 base from J, the gap between germline ends came to 9 bases. Germline assignment: CDR1 SGHVS and CDR2 FNYEAQ. There are 15 residues in the CDR3. The CDR3 DNA is TGTGCCAGCAGCTTCTTCGAAATGAACACCGGGGAGCTGTTTTTT. It translates to CASSFFEMNTGELFF.

This clonotype occurred a few times. The chain has TRBV6-1 and TRBJ1-5; D may be TRBD1 (5 bases). V gave up 3 bases and J gave up 5 bases, with 11 bases separating them. The germline CDR1 and CDR2 sequences are MNHNS and SASEGT. The CDR3 runs 14 residues. Here the CDR3 DNA reads TGTGCCAGCAGTGATGTAGGGGAGTATCAGCCCCAGCATTTT. Protein sequence: CASSDVGEYQPQHF.

Details on this clonotype: The junction departs from germline at one end; a sequencing error may be responsible. J is TRBJ2-7 and V is TRBV27, with no clear D. The CDR3 is 13 amino acids. CDR1 and CDR2 from the germline V gene are MNHEY and SMNVEV (reference sequence). CDR3 nucleotide sequence: TGTGCCAGCGCACTCCGACCTGGCTACGAGCTGTACTTC. Translating it yields CASALRPGYELYF.

This chain joins TRBV7-8 and TRBJ2-3; 8 bases line up with TRBD1. V shed 5 bases and J 4 bases; nucleotides not matched to a gene: 8. The CDR3 contains 15 residues. Germline V lookup: CDR1 SGHVS, CDR2 FQNEAQ. In nucleotides, the CDR3 is TGTGCCAGCAGCGAGGGACAGGCCCCGGCAGATACGCAGTATTTT. Translation: CASSEGQAPADTQYF.

This clonotype has a single count. The V call is TRBV2, the J call TRBJ2-7, with D unresolved. CDR1 is SNHLY and CDR2 is FYNNEI in the germline V gene. The CDR3 is 12 amino acids. V was clipped by 8 bases and J by 2 bases, with 10 bases between them. Written as DNA, the CDR3 is TGTGCCAGCCAGGACGGGCCCTACGAGCAGTACTTC. Protein: CASQDGPYEQYF.

The chain joins TRBV29-1 to TRBJ2-3; no reliable D call. CDR1 is SQVTM and CDR2 is ANQGSEA in the germline V gene. The CDR3 loop spans 14 amino acids. Trimming cost V 4 bases and J 0 bases, with 11 bases left between them. The CDR3 DNA reads as TGCAGCGTTGTTGGTCGGGTTAGCACAGATACGCAGTATTTT. Amino acid sequence: CSVVGRVSTDTQYF.

This clonotype was found a few times. The chain combines TRBV19 with TRBJ1-5, with TRBD1 identical over 7 bases. The V and J ends lost 0 bases and 6 bases, in that order; junction bases with no gene match: 5. The CDR3 covers 15 residues. Germline V gene lookup returns CDR1 LNHDA and CDR2 SQIVND (reference sequence). The CDR3 loop reads CASSIEGQKGQPQHF. CDR3 nucleotide sequence: TGTGCCAGTAGTATAGAGGGACAGAAGGGTCAGCCCCAGCATTTT.

This clonotype was counted between two and nine times. The CDR3 spells CASSQVRAWGLYGYTF. In DNA form, the CDR3 reads TGCGCCAGCAGCCAAGTCCGAGCGTGGGGTCTATATGGCTACACCTTC. The V gene is TRBV4-3, the J gene TRBJ1-2, with D hard to call. CDR3 size: 16 residues. Germline CDR1 LGHNA, CDR2 YSLEER. The V end lost 1 base, the J end lost 5 bases, and 17 bases lay between the germline ends.

At least ten counts were recorded for this clonotype. This sequence joins TRBV7-2 and TRBJ2-5; 15 bases agree with TRBD2. Per germline, CDR1 SGHTA and CDR2 FQGNSA. The CDR3 runs 20 residues. V lost 5 bases and J lost 0; bases outside the gene matches: 13. CDR3 in DNA: TGTGCCAGCAGCCAGGGACTAGCGGGGGGCCATCCTCTATACCAAGAGACCCAGTACTTC. This sequence encodes CASSQGLAGGHPLYQETQYF.

This clonotype was seen only a few times. V usage is TRBV20-1 and J usage is TRBJ2-7; D perhaps matches TRBD1 (5 bases). Trimming stripped 2 bases from V and 3 bases from J, with 11 bases between. This CDR3 region has 13 residues. Germline CDR1 is DFQATT and CDR2 is SNEGSKA (reference sequence). The CDR3 DNA is TGCAGTGCTAGACCACAGGAGAACTACGAGCAGTACGTC. It encodes CSARPQENYEQYV.

This chain uses TRBV6-2 or TRBV6-3 with TRBJ2-1, with D perhaps TRBD1 (5 bases). V was trimmed by 4 bases and J by 5 bases, leaving 18 bases between them. Germline CDR1 reads MNHEY; CDR2 reads SVGEGT. CDR3 length equals 16 residues. For the CDR3, the DNA is TGTGCCAGCAGTTGGACACTTGAAATACTCAACAATGAGCAGTTCTTC. Translating it yields CASSWTLEILNNEQFF.

The table lists this clonotype with many counts. The chain recombines TRBV2 with TRBJ2-7, with TRBD1 matching 11 bases. This CDR3 is built from 14 residues. The germline CDR1 and CDR2 sequences are SNHLY and FYNNEI. V dropped 6 bases and J dropped 5; count of bases not matched to a gene: 6. The CDR3 nucleotides read TGTGCCAGCAGCGGGACAGGGGGAACGGACGAGCAGTACTTC. Translated, it gives CASSGTGGTDEQYF.

This clonotype was observed a few times. The chain recombines TRBV5-1 with TRBJ2-1; D is perhaps TRBD1 (5 bases). V was cut by 0 bases and J by 2 bases, with 18 bases left in between. This CDR3 contains 18 residues. Germline CDR1 and CDR2: SGHRS and YFSETQ. In nucleotides, the CDR3 is TGCGCCAGCAGCTTGGAAGGGGCAGGGCACAGGCCCTACAATGAGCAGTTCTTC. Residues: CASSLEGAGHRPYNEQFF. The variable domain in full, with the rest retrieved from reference TRBV5-1 and TRBJ2-1, is KAGVTQTPRYLIKTRGQQVTLSCSPISGHRSVSWYQQTPGQGLQFLFEYFSETQRNKGNFPGRFSGRQFSNSRSEMNVSTLELGDSALYLCASSLEGAGHRPYNEQFFGPGTRLTVL.